This T cell receptor beta chain was identified in a study of shared clonotypes between healthy human individuals. Measured with immunoSEQ multiplex PCR; TCRdb has only the in-frame clones, and not every one. The table shows about 2.4 million clones, with approximately 93% occurring only once. V gave up 5 bases and J gave up 0 bases; unmatched junction bases: 4. CDR1 is SGHTA, CDR2 FQGNSA, per germline. The CDR3 extends over 14 amino acids. The receptor comes from a man aged 18 to 30 in good health. Some clones in this sample may be carry-over from other donors' samples. The chain has TRBV7-2 and TRBJ2-7; 7 nucleotides match TRBD1. What was sequenced was naive CD4+ T cells from PBMCs. Indicated subset: CD45RA+ positively selected. CDR3 bases: TGTGCCAGCAGCCCCGAGGGGGCCTCCTACGAGCAGTACTTC. Protein product: CASSPEGASYEQYF.